Each of the 13 T cell receptor beta chains below was sequenced from the same sample in a study of T cells in Graves' hyperthyroidism and ophthalmopathy. TCR beta CDR3 region amplification was performed from RNA transcripts. The HTBI primer set was used in a first-round RT-PCR of the TCR CDR3. TCRdb itself ran the multiplex PCR reads through MiXCR, one entry per CDR3 protein. Of roughly 720,000 distinct CDR3 sequences in the sample, 15% to 20% were seen once. Input material: blood. The source of these receptors is a man aged 50-59 years with Graves' hyperthyroidism.

This clonotype has a handful of counts. V gene TRBV4-1 combines with J gene TRBJ2-7, with TRBD2 matching 7 bases. V shed 3 bases and J 5 bases; nucleotides not matched to a gene: 7. The CDR3 is 14 residues long. Per germline, CDR1 MGHRA and CDR2 YSYEKL. CDR3 sequence: CASSHPPGRDEQYF. CDR3 nucleotides: TGCGCCAGCAGCCATCCCCCGGGGAGGGACGAGCAGTACTTC.

This clonotype occurred many times. CDR3 coding DNA: TGTGCCAGTAGTACAGCCGGGGCGGCGTTTGCCAATGAGCAGTTCTTC. Amino acids: CASSTAGAAFANEQFF. The chain couples TRBV19 to TRBJ2-1; either TRBD1 or TRBD2 may fit D (5 bases each). The CDR3 covers 16 residues. Germline V CDR1 and CDR2: LNHDA, SQIVND (reference sequence). The V end was cut by 4 bases, the J end by 6 bases, with 19 bases between. The full variable domain, completed using reference TRBV19 and TRBJ2-1, is DGGITQSPKYLFRKEGQNVTLSCEQNLNHDAMYWYRQDPGQGLRLIYYSQIVNDFQKGDIAEGYSVSREKKESFPLTVTSAQKNPTAFYLCASSTAGAAFANEQFFGPGTRLTVL.

This clonotype was seen at least ten times. The rearrangement joins TRBV28 to TRBJ1-2, with a weak D call TRBD1 (5 bases). V lost 10 bases and J 4 bases, leaving 22 bases between the germline ends. This CDR3 has 15 residues. Germline CDR1 is MDHEN and CDR2 is SYDVKM. The DNA of the CDR3 is TGTGCCACCAATAACGAAAGGGACCCTCCCTATGGCTACACCTTC. This sequence encodes CATNNERDPPYGYTF.

The rearrangement uses TRBV20-1 and TRBJ2-5; TRBD1 matches at 8 bases. The germline gives CDR1 DFQATT, CDR2 SNEGSKA (reference sequence). The CDR3 extends over 14 amino acids. V was pared by 0 bases and J by 4 bases, with 4 bases of the junction left unmatched. In DNA, the CDR3 is TGCAGTGCTAGAGAGGCAACAGGGGGAGAGACCCAGTACTTC. Its protein is CSAREATGGETQYF.

This chain joins TRBV24-1 and TRBJ2-3; 7 positions agree with TRBD1. CDR3 size: 17 residues. V shed 4 bases, J shed 0 bases, and the junction held 9 bases outside the gene matches. Germline CDR1 and CDR2: KGHDR and SFDVKD. The DNA for the CDR3 is TGTGCCACCAGTGACCGGGGACAGAAAATAAGCACAGATACGCAGTATTTT. This gives the protein CATSDRGQKISTDTQYF.

This clonotype occurred many times. The chain employs TRBV18 and TRBJ2-3; D unclear. The CDR3 is 13 amino acids. V shed 0 bases and J shed 5 bases, with 6 bases lying between them. The germline CDR1 and CDR2 sequences are KGHSH and LQKENI. The CDR3 here is CASSPPSKDTQYF. DNA of the CDR3: TGTGCCAGCTCACCACCCAGTAAAGATACGCAGTATTTT.

At least ten counts were recorded for this clonotype. The rearrangement joins TRBV6-2 or TRBV6-3 to TRBJ2-1; 14 nucleotides line up with TRBD2. The CDR3 has 16 amino acids. Per the germline V gene, CDR1 is MNHEY and CDR2 is SVGEGT. The V and J ends lost 4 bases and 1 base, in that order; junction bases with no gene match: 0. The CDR3 DNA reads TGTGCCAGCAGTTGGACTAGCGGGGGGTCCTACAATGAGCAGTTCTTC. Translation gives CASSWTSGGSYNEQFF.

This clonotype was seen ten or more times. The rearrangement uses TRBV2 and TRBJ2-5; D tentatively fits TRBD1 or TRBD2 (5 bases each). The V gene's germline CDR1 is SNHLY and CDR2 FYNNEI. The CDR3 totals 14 residues. Trimming took off 2 bases at V and 4 bases at J, with 11 bases between the two ends. DNA of the CDR3: TGTGCCAGCAGTGAAATGGGGGATGGAGAGACCCAGTACTTC. It translates to CASSEMGDGETQYF. Variable domain in full (rest from reference TRBV2 and TRBJ2-5): EPEVTQTPSHQVTQMGQEVILRCVPISNHLYFYWYRQILGQKVEFLVSFYNNEISEKSEIFDDQFSVERPDGSNFTLKIRSTKLEDSAMYFCASSEMGDGETQYFGPGTRLLVL.

This clonotype was observed a few times. V and J are TRBV4-2 and TRBJ2-3; the match to TRBD2 covers 11 bases. The ends lost 1 base at V and 6 bases at J; junction bases unmatched: 12. The CDR3 length is 18 residues. CDR1 and CDR2 from the germline V gene are LGHNA and YNFKEQ. The CDR3 nucleotides read TGTGCCAGCAGCCAAGGCCTCGGACTAGCGGGTCTAGCTGATACGCAGTATTTT. Translating it yields CASSQGLGLAGLADTQYF.

Details on this clonotype: A much larger clonotype is one base distant, so this may be a read error. The CDR3 sequence is CASSSDPGGEKMFF. CDR3 nucleotide sequence: TGTGCCAGCAGCTCCGACCCAGGGGGTGAAAAAATGTTTTTT. This rearrangement joins TRBV11-2 to TRBJ1-4, with 7 bases that match TRBD1. This CDR3 contains 14 residues. Germline CDR1 reads SGHAT; CDR2 reads FQNNGV. Drawing the rest from reference TRBV11-2 and TRBJ1-4, the complete variable domain is EAGVAQSPRYKIIEKRQSVAFWCNPISGHATLYWYQQILGQGPKLLIQFQNNGVVDDSQLPKDRFSAERLKGVDSTLKIQPAKLEDSAVYLCASSSDPGGEKMFFGSGTQLSVL.

The table lists this clonotype with many counts. The chain is built from TRBV12-3 or TRBV12-4 and TRBJ1-5, with a tentative D call TRBD1 (5 bases). CDR3 length: 14 residues. The ends were cut back, 5 bases at V and 7 bases at J, with 15 bases in the middle. CDR3 loop: CASSGTSGGQPQHF. CDR3 bases: TGTGCCAGCAGTGGGACCTCCGGAGGACAGCCCCAGCATTTT.

This clonotype was seen at least ten times. The J gene is TRBJ2-7, the V gene TRBV28, with a possible D match to TRBD1 (6 bases). This CDR3 contains 17 residues. CDR1 MDHEN and CDR2 SYDVKM come from the germline V gene. V was cut by 5 bases and J by 2 bases, with 22 bases left in between. For the CDR3, the DNA is TGTGCCAGCAGTCCCATTCCGGACAGTCCTATTACCTACGAGCAGTACTTC. Translated, it gives CASSPIPDSPITYEQYF.

The chain carries TRBV4-1 and TRBJ2-2, with 9 bases identical to TRBD1. The J segment lost 9 bases and the V segment lost 3 bases, leaving 14 bases of the junction unmatched. CDR1 and CDR2 from the germline V gene are MGHRA and YSYEKL. The CDR3 is 17 amino acids. This CDR3 is CASSQVHPGQGAWELFF. CDR3 sequence (DNA): TGCGCCAGCAGCCAGGTCCACCCGGGACAGGGTGCCTGGGAGCTGTTTTTT.